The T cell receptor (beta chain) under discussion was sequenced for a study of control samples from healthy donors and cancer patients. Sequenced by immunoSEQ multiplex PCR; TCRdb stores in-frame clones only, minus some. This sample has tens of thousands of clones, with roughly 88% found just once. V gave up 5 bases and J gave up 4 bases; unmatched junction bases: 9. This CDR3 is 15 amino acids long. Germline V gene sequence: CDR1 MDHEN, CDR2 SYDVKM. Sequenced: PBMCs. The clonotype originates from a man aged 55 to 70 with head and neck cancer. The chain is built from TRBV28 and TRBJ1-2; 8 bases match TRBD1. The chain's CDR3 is CASSQGQGGVYGYTF. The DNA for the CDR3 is TGTGCCAGCAGTCAAGGACAGGGTGGTGTCTATGGCTACACCTTC.